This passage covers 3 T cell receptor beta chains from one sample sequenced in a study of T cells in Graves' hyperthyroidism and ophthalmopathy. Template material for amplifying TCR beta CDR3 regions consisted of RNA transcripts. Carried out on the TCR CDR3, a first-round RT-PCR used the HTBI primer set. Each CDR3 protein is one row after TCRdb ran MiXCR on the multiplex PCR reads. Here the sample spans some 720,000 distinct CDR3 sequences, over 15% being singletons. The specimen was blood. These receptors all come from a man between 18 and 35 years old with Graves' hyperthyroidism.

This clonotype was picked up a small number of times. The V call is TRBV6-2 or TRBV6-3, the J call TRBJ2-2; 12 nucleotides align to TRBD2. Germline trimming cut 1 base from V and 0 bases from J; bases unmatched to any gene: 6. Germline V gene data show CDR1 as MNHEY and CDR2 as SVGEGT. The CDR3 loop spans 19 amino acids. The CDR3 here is CASSYLRRTSGANTGELFF. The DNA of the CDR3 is TGTGCCAGCAGTTACTTGAGGCGGACTAGCGGGGCGAACACCGGGGAGCTGTTTTTT.

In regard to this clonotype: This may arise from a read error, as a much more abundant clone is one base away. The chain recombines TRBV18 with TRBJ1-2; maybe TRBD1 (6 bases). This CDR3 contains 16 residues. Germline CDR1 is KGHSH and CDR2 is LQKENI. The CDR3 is CASSPPPGETNYSYTF. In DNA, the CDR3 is TGTGCCAGCTCACCCCCACCAGGGGAAACTAACTATAGCTACACCTTC.

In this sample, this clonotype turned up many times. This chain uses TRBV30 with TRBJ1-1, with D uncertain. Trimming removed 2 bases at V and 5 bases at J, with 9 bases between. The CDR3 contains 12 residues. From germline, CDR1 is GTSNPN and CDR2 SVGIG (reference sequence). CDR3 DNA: TGTGCCTGGAGTTCGGGTAGGACTGAAGCTTTCTTT. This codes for CAWSSGRTEAFF.